Many counts were recorded for the clone carrying this TCR beta chain. What it binds is unknown. MiXCR, run by TCRdb on the 5' RACE reads, gives a single entry per CDR3 protein. The sample contains roughly 90,000 distinct CDR3 sequences, about 8.1% of which appear only once. The sample belongs to a study of CD8 T cells in ankylosing spondylitis. Study outcomes and limitations: Seemingly characteristic of ankylosing spondylitis blood was a TCR beta motif consisting of several highly homologous variants.

The V gene end was trimmed by 1 base and the J gene end by 1 base; junction bases not matched to a gene: 3. The CDR3 totals 14 residues. CDR1 and CDR2 from the germline V gene are DFQATT and SNEGSKA (reference sequence). The sequenced material came from blood, either unsorted or a sorted T cell fraction (not recorded which). The chain is built from TRBV20-1 and TRBJ2-7, with 8 positions matching TRBD2. This sequence originates from a male donor with ankylosing spondylitis. The CDR3 here is CSARGERESYEQYF. The CDR3 nucleotides read TGCAGTGCTAGAGGGGAGCGGGAGTCCTACGAGCAGTACTTC.